The rows below give T cell receptor beta chains drawn from one sample of a study of blood T cell repertoires in COVID-19. The protocol was immunoSEQ multiplex PCR, while the TCRdb copy is restricted to in-frame clones and leaves out a portion. The sample holds 250,000 to 350,000 clones, roughly 88% seen once. Sequencing input: peripheral blood. The receptors derive from a woman aged 25-40 years who had recovered from COVID-19. Each CDR3 is given with its conserved first and last residue. A D gene is named only where the DNA matches it firmly. Expanded clones are given a class, and other clones once, few, many or no size at all.

V,size,length,J,D,DNA,CDR3
TRBV6-5,-,13,TRBJ2-1,TRBD2,TGTGCCAGCAGTCCTCTAGCGGTGGCTGAGCAGTTCTTC,CASSPLAVAEQFF
TRBV28,-,14,TRBJ1-2,TRBD1,TGTGCCAGCAGGCCTGCCGGGACAGAGGCTGGCTACACCTTC,CASRPAGTEAGYTF
TRBV5-1,-,15,TRBJ2-3,TRBD2,TGCGCCAGCAGCTCAGCGGGGGGCCCTTTAGATACGCAGTATTTT,CASSSAGGPLDTQYF
TRBV19,-,13,TRBJ1-6,-,TGTGCCAGTGAGGACAGAGTCGGCTCACCCCTCCACTTT,CASEDRVGSPLHF
TRBV5-5,-,13,TRBJ1-2,-,TGTGCCAGCAGCTTTTCCGCTACGTGGGGCTACACCTTC,CASSFSATWGYTF
TRBV5-1,-,13,TRBJ2-1,TRBD2,TGCGCCAGCAGGGCGGGGGCCTACAATGAGCAGTTCTTC,CASRAGAYNEQFF
TRBV3-1/TRBV3-2,once,14,TRBJ2-7,-,TGTGCCAGCAGCCCTACGGACGGGACCTACGAGCAGTACTTC,CASSPTDGTYEQYF
TRBV19,-,15,TRBJ2-1,TRBD2,TGTGCCAGTAGTATCGGCGGGGGGGTCTACAATGAGCAGTTCTTC,CASSIGGGVYNEQFF
TRBV19,-,15,TRBJ1-5,-,TGTGCCAGTAGTATAAACAGGGACCCCAATCAGCCCCAGCATTTT,CASSINRDPNQPQHF
TRBV3-1/TRBV3-2,-,15,TRBJ1-6,-,TGTGCCAGCAGCCAACTAACTGATTATAATTCACCCCTCCACTTT,CASSQLTDYNSPLHF
TRBV19,-,15,TRBJ2-3,TRBD2,TGTGCCAGTAGTCCGACTAGCGGGACTGGGGGTACGCAGTATTTT,CASSPTSGTGGTQYF
TRBV24-1,-,14,TRBJ1-1,TRBD1,TGTGCCACCAGGGGGGACAGGGGATCCACTGAAGCTTTCTTT,CATRGDRGSTEAFF
TRBV19,-,15,TRBJ1-2,-,TGTGCCAGTAGTATAACGGGATCCCGGGCATATGGCTACACCTTC,CASSITGSRAYGYTF
TRBV6-2/TRBV6-3,-,19,TRBJ2-3,TRBD2,TGTGCCAGCAGTTACGGGGCGGGGGGATCTCTGACTAGCACAGATACGCAGTATTTT,CASSYGAGGSLTSTDTQYF
TRBV5-1,-,16,TRBJ2-5,TRBD1,TGCGCCAGCAGCCCACAGACAGGGGGGGGGCAAGAGACCCAGTACTTC,CASSPQTGGGQETQYF
TRBV9,-,16,TRBJ2-3,TRBD2,TGTGCCAGCAGCGTAGCGGCTAGCGGGGGGCAAGATACGCAGTATTTT,CASSVAASGGQDTQYF
TRBV11-2,once,17,TRBJ2-1,-,TGTGCCAGCACCACCGAGGAGGGTTGGAGCGGCTACAATGAGCAGTTCTTC,CASTTEEGWSGYNEQFF
TRBV6-5,-,14,TRBJ1-1,-,TGTGCCAGCAGGTCCGGCCAGGGCAGCACTGAAGCTTTCTTT,CASRSGQGSTEAFF
TRBV6-1,-,14,TRBJ2-7,-,TGTGCCAGCAGTGACCGGGACTGGGCCTACGAGCAGTACTTC,CASSDRDWAYEQYF
TRBV27,few,14,TRBJ2-2,TRBD1,TGTGCCAGCAACCCGACAGGGGTACCCGGGGAGCTGTTTTTT,CASNPTGVPGELFF
TRBV5-1,-,15,TRBJ2-3,TRBD2,TGCGCCAGCAGTACTCTTGGGACTAGTGCAGATACGCAGTATTTT,CASSTLGTSADTQYF
TRBV4-2,-,16,TRBJ2-7,TRBD2,TGTGCCAGCAGCCAAGACCGGACTAGCGGATCGGGCATGTTGGACTTC,CASSQDRTSGSGMLDF
TRBV5-1,-,15,TRBJ2-2,-,TGCGCCAGCAGTTCTACAGGGATGCGGACCGGGGAGCTGTTTTTT,CASSSTGMRTGELFF
TRBV12-3/TRBV12-4,-,13,TRBJ1-5,-,TGTGCCAGCAGTCCACAGGTCAATCAGCCCCAGCATTTT,CASSPQVNQPQHF
TRBV28,-,16,TRBJ2-2,-,TGTGCCAGCAGTTTAGTTGAGACAGGGAACACCGGGGAGCTGTTTTTT,CASSLVETGNTGELFF
TRBV5-4,-,14,TRBJ2-3,-,TGTGCCAGCAGCTTGGCAGGCAACACAGATACGCAGTATTTT,CASSLAGNTDTQYF
TRBV5-1,-,17,TRBJ1-6,TRBD1,TGCGCCAGCAGCTTGTCGGGGAGCGGGACAGGGAATTCACCCCTCCACTTT,CASSLSGSGTGNSPLHF
TRBV28,-,12,TRBJ1-2,TRBD1,TGTGCCAGCAGCACCTCAGGGGGGGGCTACACCTTC,CASSTSGGGYTF
TRBV28,-,15,TRBJ1-1,TRBD1,TGTGCCAGCAGCTCGTTGGGACAGGGATACACTGAAGCTTTCTTT,CASSSLGQGYTEAFF
TRBV6-1,few,16,TRBJ2-7,-,TGTGCCAGCAGTGAACTGGAGATCCCGGGCTCCTACGAGCAGTACTTC,CASSELEIPGSYEQYF
TRBV28,-,18,TRBJ2-4,TRBD2,TGTGCCAGCAGTCTACCTCCTAGCGGGGGCCACGGAAGTAACATTCAGTACTTC,CASSLPPSGGHGSNIQYF
TRBV4-2,-,16,TRBJ2-5,TRBD2,TGTGCCAGCAGCCAGGCCGGGACTAGCGGGGCCGGGACCCAGTACTTC,CASSQAGTSGAGTQYF
TRBV5-1,-,16,TRBJ1-6,-,TGCGCCAGCAGCTTGGATCGGGGGGCAGGTGATTCACCCCTCCACTTT,CASSLDRGAGDSPLHF
TRBV4-1,-,13,TRBJ1-6,-,TGCGCCAGCAGCCAAAATTTGGCCTCACCCCTCCACTTT,CASSQNLASPLHF
TRBV6-2/TRBV6-3,-,15,TRBJ1-2,TRBD1,TGTGCCAGCAGTTACCCCGGACAGGGTGAGTATGGCTACACCTTC,CASSYPGQGEYGYTF
TRBV20-1,-,12,TRBJ2-7,-,TGCAGTGCTAGTGGCCAGTTCAACGAGCAGTACTTC,CSASGQFNEQYF
TRBV24-1,-,12,TRBJ2-3,-,TGTGCCTCCGCAGGTGCCGCAGATACGCAGTATTTT,CASAGAADTQYF
TRBV19,-,16,TRBJ2-3,TRBD2,TGTGCCAGTAGTATCGTGCGGGGGGGGATCACAGATACGCAGTATTTT,CASSIVRGGITDTQYF
TRBV3-1/TRBV3-2,-,14,TRBJ1-3,-,TGTGCCAGCAGCCAGCGACACTCTGGAAACACCATATATTTT,CASSQRHSGNTIYF
TRBV11-2,few,14,TRBJ2-7,-,TGTGCCAGCAGCTTAGCCGCAGGGGAATACGAGCAGTACTTC,CASSLAAGEYEQYF